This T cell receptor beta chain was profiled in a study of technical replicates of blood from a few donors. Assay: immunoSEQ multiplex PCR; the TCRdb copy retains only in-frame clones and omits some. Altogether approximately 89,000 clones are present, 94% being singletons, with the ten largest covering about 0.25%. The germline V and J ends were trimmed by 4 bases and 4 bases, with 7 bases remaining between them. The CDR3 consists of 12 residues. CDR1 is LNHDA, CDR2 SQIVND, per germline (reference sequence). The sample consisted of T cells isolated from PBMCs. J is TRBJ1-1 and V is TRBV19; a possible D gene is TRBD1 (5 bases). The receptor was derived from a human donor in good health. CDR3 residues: CASSKGRTEAFF. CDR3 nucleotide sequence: TGTGCCAGTAGTAAGGGGCGCACTGAAGCTTTCTTT.